The 14 T cell receptor beta chains below come from one sample, sequenced in a study of blood T cell repertoires in COVID-19. Only in-frame clones appear in the TCRdb table, and some are missing; sequencing was by immunoSEQ multiplex PCR. The top ten hold 4.5% to 5% of the sample, which has some 30,000 clones, approximately 86% seen once. The sample consisted of peripheral blood. The receptors were gathered from a woman in her 70s with active COVID-19.

V is TRBV2 and J is TRBJ2-7; the D gene is possibly TRBD1 (7 bases). CDR1 and CDR2 from the germline V gene are SNHLY and FYNNEI. The CDR3 length is 13 residues. V was shortened by 7 bases and J by 6 bases, with 16 bases between the two germline ends. The CDR3 coding sequence is TGTGCCAGCACAGCGACGCAGGGGGGCGAGCAGTACTTC. The encoded protein is CASTATQGGEQYF.

The sample holds one count of this clone. The rearrangement links TRBV9 to TRBJ2-3, with 8 bases matching TRBD2. The CDR3 is 15 amino acids. Germline loops: CDR1 SGDLS, CDR2 YYNGEE. V lost 0 bases, J lost 2 bases, and 2 bases stayed unmatched. The CDR3 spells CASSVDGGATDTQYF. The CDR3 DNA sequence: TGTGCCAGCAGCGTAGACGGGGGGGCCACAGATACGCAGTATTTT.

The CDR3, as DNA: TGTGCCAGCAGCGTAGGCGGAAGATCCAGAAACACCATATATTTT. Translated: CASSVGGRSRNTIYF. The chain couples TRBV9 to TRBJ1-3, with D unresolved. The germline V and J ends were trimmed by 0 bases and 5 bases, with 12 bases remaining between them. The germline gives CDR1 SGDLS, CDR2 YYNGEE. The CDR3 has 15 residues.

J is TRBJ2-7 and V is TRBV6-5; D is possibly TRBD1 (5 bases). Trimming shortened V by 7 bases and J by 3 bases, and 7 bases separated the two germline ends. Germline CDR1 reads MNHEY; CDR2 reads SVGAGI. The CDR3 length is 11 residues. CDR3 DNA sequence: TGTGCCAGCAAACAGGTCTACGAGCAGTACTTC. It codes for CASKQVYEQYF.

V is TRBV19 and J is TRBJ1-5; TRBD1 matches 9 bases. Germline loops: CDR1 LNHDA, CDR2 SQIVND (reference sequence). The CDR3 length is 14 residues. V trimming: 4 bases; J trimming: 7 bases; junction bases outside the gene matches: 5. In DNA form, the CDR3 reads TGTGCCAGTAGTACCACAGGGGGCAGGCAGCCCCAGCATTTT. It encodes CASSTTGGRQPQHF.

The chain recombines TRBV7-2 with TRBJ2-1, with 11 bases lining up with TRBD2. CDR1 is SGHTA and CDR2 is FQGNSA in the germline V gene. After removal of 2 bases from V and 9 bases from J, the junction contained 6 bases not matched to a gene. The CDR3 contains 15 residues. DNA for the CDR3: TGTGCCAGCAGCTTAACTAGCGGGGGCCTATCTGAGCAGTTCTTC. Its protein product is CASSLTSGGLSEQFF.

The chain carries TRBV19 and TRBJ2-1; 8 bases line up with TRBD1. Germline lookup yields CDR1 LNHDA and CDR2 SQIVND (reference sequence). J was trimmed by 13 bases and V by 1 base; bases with no gene match: 6. The CDR3 is made up of 13 amino acids. DNA of the CDR3: TGTGCCAGTAGTATAGCTCTACAGGGGGAACAGTTCTTC. This gives the protein CASSIALQGEQFF.

This CDR3 is CASSSTRTGLNYGYTF. The CDR3 DNA reads TGTGCCAGCAGTTCTACCCGGACAGGCCTAAACTATGGCTACACCTTC. The genes are TRBV11-2 and TRBJ1-2, with 7 positions matching TRBD1. The junction had 12 bases not matched to a gene; V was cut back by 6 bases and J by 2 bases. The germline CDR1 and CDR2 sequences are SGHAT and FQNNGV. The CDR3 is made up of 16 amino acids.

The table lists this clone with a count of one. The gene calls are TRBV30 and TRBJ1-6; 9 bases are a match to TRBD1. The CDR3 runs 15 residues. Germline V gives CDR1 GTSNPN, CDR2 SVGIG (reference sequence). The ends lost 0 bases at V and 9 bases at J; junction bases unmatched: 6. CDR3 sequence reads: CAWSVIDRGISPLHF. CDR3 sequence (DNA): TGTGCCTGGAGTGTAATTGACAGGGGGATTTCACCCCTCCACTTT.

This CDR3 is CASSLAGQGYEQYF. The CDR3 coding sequence is TGTGCCAGCAGCTTAGCTGGTCAGGGCTACGAGCAGTACTTC. This sequence joins TRBV7-2 and TRBJ2-7, with D possibly being TRBD1 (5 bases). The germline V gene encodes CDR1 SGHTA and CDR2 FQGNSA. Trimming took off 0 bases at V and 3 bases at J, with 9 bases between the two ends. This CDR3 spans 14 amino acids.

V and J are TRBV2 and TRBJ2-6; 7 bases line up with TRBD1. The V gene end was trimmed by 9 bases and the J gene end by 0 bases; junction bases not matched to a gene: 5. Per germline, CDR1 SNHLY and CDR2 FYNNEI. The CDR3 covers 15 residues. As DNA, the CDR3 is TGTGCCAGGGACAGGCCAACCTCTGGGGCCAACGTCCTGACTTTC. Its translation: CARDRPTSGANVLTF.

The chain carries TRBV5-4 and TRBJ2-1; D gene unclear. The CDR3 runs to 12 residues. The V gene lost 0 bases and the J gene lost 15 bases, with 13 bases spanning the gap. Germline loops: CDR1 SGHNT, CDR2 YYREEE (reference sequence). The CDR3 nucleotides read TGTGCCAGCAGCTTGGATGCCCGCAGGCGGTTCTTC. It is translated as CASSLDARRRFF.

The chain combines TRBV7-3 with TRBJ1-6; D is undetermined. Germline-derived CDR1 and CDR2 are SGHTA and FQGTGA. The CDR3 has 16 amino acids. Trimming removed 1 base from V and 7 bases from J, with 14 bases in between. CDR3 coding DNA: TGTGCCAGCAGCTTAAACGCAGGCCATAAGAATTCACCCCTCCACTTT. Amino acids: CASSLNAGHKNSPLHF.

V usage is TRBV11-3 and J usage is TRBJ2-2, with D perhaps TRBD2 (5 bases). From germline, CDR1 is SGHNT and CDR2 YENEEA. Trimming removed 2 bases at V and 6 bases at J, with 10 bases between. The CDR3 is made up of 14 amino acids. The CDR3 DNA sequence: TGTGCCAGCAGCTTAAGGAGGTGGCCCGGGGAGCTGTTTTTT. It specifies CASSLRRWPGELFF. Drawing the rest from reference TRBV11-3 and TRBJ2-2, the complete variable domain is EAGVVQSPRYKIIEKKQPVAFWCNPISGHNTLYWYLQNLGQGPELLIRYENEEAVDDSQLPKDRFSAERLKGVDSTLKIQPAELGDSAVYLCASSLRRWPGELFFGEGSRLTVL.